This entry lists 23 T cell receptor beta chains sequenced from one sample in a study of T cells and copy number aberrations in small-cell lung cancer (dated by TCRdb to the early 2020s). Library prep was done by the immunoSEQ multiplex PCR assay. As stored in TCRdb, this immuneACCESS dataset retains in-frame rearrangements with V and J assigned. A fraction of the clones does not appear; measured against another copy, unresolved V genes explain less than half of the discrepancy, and the remainder lacks a known reason. Here the sample has approximately 1,200 clones; around 83% occur a single time. The top ten constitute 4% to 5% of the sample. The sequencing sample was made of tumor tissue. The receptors were sampled from a woman aged 45 to 65 with small cell lung cancer.

This chain's CDR3 is CASREGRPEEQFF. The DNA of the CDR3 is TGTGCCAGCAGGGAGGGCCGCCCGGAGGAGCAGTTCTTC. The chain couples TRBV7-2 to TRBJ2-1; a possible D gene is TRBD2 (6 bases). Trimming pared 6 bases from V and 10 bases from J, leaving 16 bases between. Germline CDR1 and CDR2: SGHTA and FQGNSA. This CDR3 is 13 amino acids long.

As for this clone: Relative to the germline gene, one junction end is altered; a read error may explain this. This chain connects TRBV4-2 to TRBJ1-1; D unresolved. The CDR3 sequence is 15 residues long. Germline V lookup: CDR1 LGHNA, CDR2 YNFKEQ. The CDR3 sequence: CAGSQEGGRNTEAFF. The CDR3 DNA reads as TGTGCCGGCAGCCAAGAGGGCGGCCGGAACACTGAAGCTTTCTTT.

V usage is TRBV5-6 and J usage is TRBJ2-7, with TRBD1 matching 7 bases. The germline CDR1 and CDR2 sequences are SGHDT and YYEEEE. Trimming removed 4 bases from V and 0 bases from J; junction bases left unmatched: 4. The CDR3 sequence is 14 residues long. This chain's CDR3 is CASSTTGSSYEQYF. The DNA for the CDR3 is TGTGCCAGCAGCACGACAGGGAGCTCCTACGAGCAGTACTTC.

The V and J genes are TRBV7-2 and TRBJ1-3; TRBD1 might be the D (5 bases). Per germline, CDR1 SGHTA and CDR2 FQGNSA. The CDR3 runs to 15 residues. The germline V and J ends were trimmed by 1 base and 2 bases, with 9 bases remaining between them. CDR3 nucleotides: TGTGCCAGCAGCTTAGGACAGCACACTGGAAACACCATATATTTT. Translated: CASSLGQHTGNTIYF.

The V call is TRBV30, the J call TRBJ2-7; TRBD1 matches at 11 bases. V lost 2 bases to trimming and J lost 3 bases; unmatched junction nucleotides: 3. Germline CDR1 is GTSNPN and CDR2 is SVGIG (reference sequence). This CDR3 spans 14 amino acids. For the CDR3, the DNA is TGTGCCTGGAGTCCCGGGACAGGGGGCTACGAGCAGTACTTC. Protein product: CAWSPGTGGYEQYF.

The chain is built from TRBV30 and TRBJ1-2, with D possibly TRBD1 on 5 matching bases. The germline V gene encodes CDR1 GTSNPN and CDR2 SVGIG (reference sequence). The CDR3 is made up of 14 amino acids. V was trimmed by 7 bases and J by 0 bases, leaving 15 bases between them. The CDR3, as DNA: TGTGCCTTAGACAGCGAGTTAGCTAACTATGGCTACACCTTC. This codes for CALDSELANYGYTF.

The chain is built from TRBV6-1 and TRBJ2-7, with TRBD2 identical over 13 bases. J gave up 3 bases and V 4 bases, and 6 bases lay outside the gene matches. The CDR3 length is 16 residues. CDR1 MNHNS and CDR2 SASEGT come from the germline V gene. The CDR3 loop is CASSATGTSGNYEQYF. In DNA form, the CDR3 reads TGTGCCAGCAGTGCTACCGGGACTAGCGGGAACTACGAGCAGTACTTC.

This sequence joins TRBV11-2 and TRBJ2-2, with D perhaps TRBD1 (5 bases). This CDR3 comprises 15 residues. Trimming cost V 2 bases and J 5 bases, with 12 bases left between them. CDR1 is SGHAT, CDR2 FQNNGV, per germline. In nucleotides, the CDR3 is TGTGCCAGCAGCTTAAAAAGGACAAGTACCGGGGAGCTGTTTTTT. This sequence encodes CASSLKRTSTGELFF.

The chain couples TRBV30 to TRBJ1-1; the D gene is possibly TRBD1 (6 bases). Trimming removed 4 bases from V and 7 bases from J, with 19 bases in between. The CDR3 runs to 14 residues. CDR1 is GTSNPN, CDR2 SVGIG, per germline (reference sequence). The CDR3 protein is CAWNEGVGTVEAFF. In DNA form, the CDR3 reads TGTGCCTGGAATGAGGGGGTCGGTACAGTTGAAGCTTTCTTT.

The chain has TRBV20-1 and TRBJ1-2; D is ambiguous. Germline V gene data show CDR1 as DFQATT and CDR2 as SNEGSKA (reference sequence). Trimming removed 7 bases from V and 6 bases from J, with 12 bases in between. The CDR3 is made up of 11 amino acids. In DNA, the CDR3 is TGCAGTGTTGGGGTGATCGATGGCTACACCTTC. Translation: CSVGVIDGYTF.

The chain carries TRBV5-1 and TRBJ1-1; D gene ambiguous. Germline V gene data show CDR1 as SGHRS and CDR2 as YFSETQ. The CDR3 is 14 amino acids. V was pared by 0 bases and J by 0 bases, with 6 bases between. CDR3 DNA: TGCGCCAGCAGCTTGGCAGACCTGAACACTGAAGCTTTCTTT. Its translation is CASSLADLNTEAFF.

CDR3 amino acids: CASSLALKNTEAFF. The CDR3, as DNA: TGTGCCAGCAGCTTGGCGCTGAAGAACACTGAAGCTTTCTTT. This chain joins TRBV11-2 and TRBJ1-1, with unresolved D. There are 14 residues in the CDR3. Germline-derived CDR1 and CDR2 are SGHAT and FQNNGV. Trimming took 3 bases from V and 1 from J, leaving 9 bases between them.

The chain combines TRBV7-6 with TRBJ1-3; D is unresolved. The germline V gene has CDR1 SGHVS and CDR2 FNYEAQ. The V end lost 1 base, the J end lost 0 bases, and 13 bases lay between the germline ends. The CDR3 has 17 amino acids. CDR3 amino acids: CASSLDWRLISGNTIYF. The CDR3 DNA reads TGTGCCAGCAGCTTAGATTGGCGGCTGATCTCTGGAAACACCATATATTTT.

V usage is TRBV16 and J usage is TRBJ1-2, with D unresolved. V lost 4 bases to trimming and J lost 7 bases, with 7 bases between them. This CDR3 is built from 11 residues. Germline assignment: CDR1 KGHSY and CDR2 FQNENV. CDR3 DNA sequence: TGTGCCAGCAGCCCATCGGGTGGCTACACCTTC. This translates into CASSPSGGYTF.

J is TRBJ1-2 and V is TRBV7-8; D is uncertain. Trimming removed 5 bases at V and 5 bases at J, with 9 bases between. Germline V lookup: CDR1 SGHVS, CDR2 FQNEAQ. CDR3 length: 12 amino acids. The CDR3 here is CASSGVGYGYTF. The CDR3 region has the DNA TGTGCCAGCAGCGGGGTTGGGTATGGCTACACCTTC.

Note on this clone: At one end, the junction sequence differs from germline, possibly due to a read error. This sequence joins TRBV29-1 and TRBJ2-1; 8 bases are shared with TRBD2. This CDR3 is built from 11 residues. Germline-derived CDR1 and CDR2 are SQVTM and ANQGSEA. The DNA for the CDR3 is TGCAGCGTAAGTAGCGGGGATGATCAGTTCTTC. This gives the protein CSVSSGDDQFF.

The chain joins TRBV7-6 to TRBJ2-5, with TRBD2 matching over 11 bases. CDR1 and CDR2 (germline): SGHVS, FNYEAQ. V dropped 4 bases and J dropped 4; count of bases not matched to a gene: 11. This CDR3 comprises 17 residues. Here the CDR3 DNA reads TGTGCCAGCAGCTCGAGGGTAGCGGGAGGGCCAGGAGAGACCCAGTACTTC. Amino acids: CASSSRVAGGPGETQYF.

This clone was counted between two and nine times. The chain links TRBV12-5 to TRBJ2-7; D call uncertain. Germline-derived CDR1 and CDR2 are LGHNT and FRNRAP. The CDR3 sequence is 11 residues long. V lost 3 bases and J lost 5, with 5 bases in between. The CDR3 DNA follows: TGTGCTAGTGGTTTCTTCAACGAGCAGTACTTC. It yields the protein CASGFFNEQYF.

This sequence joins TRBV28 and TRBJ1-2; D is unclear. Trimming pared 3 bases from V and 5 bases from J, leaving 16 bases between. The germline V gene encodes CDR1 MDHEN and CDR2 SYDVKM. CDR3 length: 15 residues. CDR3 protein: CASSLVGDYRYGYTF. The CDR3 region has the DNA TGTGCCAGCAGTTTGGTTGGGGATTACCGGTATGGCTACACCTTC.

V is TRBV28 and J is TRBJ2-1; TRBD2 matches 7 bases. The CDR3 spans 14 residues. V shed 6 bases and J 4 bases; nucleotides not matched to a gene: 6. CDR1 MDHEN and CDR2 SYDVKM come from the germline V gene. CDR3 bases: TGTGCCAGCAGGCCGGGACTACCGTACAATGAGCAGTTCTTC. Amino acids: CASRPGLPYNEQFF. The full variable domain, rest sourced from reference TRBV28 and TRBJ2-1, is DVKVTQSSRYLVKRTGEKVFLECVQDMDHENMFWYRQDPGLGLRLIYFSYDVKMKEKGDIPEGYSVSREKKERFSLILESASTNQTSMYLCASRPGLPYNEQFFGPGTRLTVL.

This clone was observed a few times. The genes are TRBV9 and TRBJ1-2; maybe TRBD1 (6 bases). Germline CDR1 is SGDLS and CDR2 is YYNGEE. The CDR3 spans 14 residues. The germline V and J ends were trimmed by 3 bases and 4 bases, with 13 bases remaining between them. As DNA, the CDR3 is TGTGCCAGCAGCGAGGTGGGGGCCGCCTATGGCTACACCTTC. It translates to CASSEVGAAYGYTF.

The V call is TRBV4-1, the J call TRBJ2-7; weak D call: TRBD1 (5 bases). The germline V gene encodes CDR1 MGHRA and CDR2 YSYEKL. V gave up 1 base and J gave up 0 bases, with 13 bases separating them. The CDR3 length is 16 residues. The chain's CDR3 is CASSQVGSDSSYEQYF. In DNA, the CDR3 is TGCGCCAGCAGCCAAGTGGGGTCAGACAGCTCCTACGAGCAGTACTTC.

The chain links TRBV7-6 to TRBJ2-1; D is possibly TRBD2 (6 bases). Germline values: CDR1 SGHVS, CDR2 FNYEAQ. Trimming pared 0 bases from V and 8 bases from J, leaving 14 bases between. The CDR3 extends over 15 amino acids. This CDR3 is CASSLAGTRYHEQFF. The DNA for the CDR3 is TGTGCCAGCAGCTTAGCGGGGACTCGGTATCATGAGCAGTTCTTC.